This T cell receptor beta chain was identified during a study of shared clonotypes between healthy human individuals. This CDR3 is 14 amino acids long. V lost 5 bases and J lost 4; bases outside the gene matches: 6. Looked up from germline, CDR1 is MNHNY and CDR2 is SVGAGI (reference sequence). Naive CD8 isolation took CD45RO-negative cells positively selected for CCR7 and excluded terminally differentiated effector memory CD45RA+ cells. Each sample came from a Caucasian adult donor living in Nashville, Tennessee. Study observations and caveats: Among the subsets, naive ones generally showed larger estimated richness than memory ones. Genetic and exposure-history diversity was limited by the small donor number.

In the case of this clone: Its antigen is currently unknown.

Some 30,000 T cell genomes, or roughly 180 ng DNA, went into the sorted-subset replicate PCRs. Some clones are missing from TCRdb's copy, which holds only in-frame ones; the method was immunoSEQ multiplex PCR. The sample records roughly 2 million clones, about 95% being singletons. The source of this sequence is a man between 18 and 35 years old in good health. The sequenced material came from naive CD8+ T cells sorted from blood. The V gene is TRBV6-6, the J gene TRBJ2-7, with 9 bases lining up with TRBD2. CDR3 sequence reads: CASSPIAGAYEQYF. In DNA, the CDR3 is TGTGCCAGCAGTCCTATAGCGGGAGCGTACGAGCAGTACTTC.